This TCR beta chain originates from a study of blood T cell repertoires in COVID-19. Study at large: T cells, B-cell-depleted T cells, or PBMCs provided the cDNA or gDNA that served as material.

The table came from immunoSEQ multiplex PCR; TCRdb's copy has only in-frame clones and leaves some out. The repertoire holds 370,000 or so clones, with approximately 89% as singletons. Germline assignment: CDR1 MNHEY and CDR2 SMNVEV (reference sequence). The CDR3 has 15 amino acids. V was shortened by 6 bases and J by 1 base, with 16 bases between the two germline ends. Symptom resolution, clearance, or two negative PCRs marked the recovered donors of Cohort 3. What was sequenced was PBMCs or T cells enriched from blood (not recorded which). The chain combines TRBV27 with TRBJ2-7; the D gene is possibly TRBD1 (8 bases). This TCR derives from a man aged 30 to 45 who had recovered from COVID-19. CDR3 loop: CASRDDRGGSYEQYF. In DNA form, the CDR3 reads TGTGCCAGCAGAGACGACAGGGGAGGGTCCTACGAGCAGTACTTC.